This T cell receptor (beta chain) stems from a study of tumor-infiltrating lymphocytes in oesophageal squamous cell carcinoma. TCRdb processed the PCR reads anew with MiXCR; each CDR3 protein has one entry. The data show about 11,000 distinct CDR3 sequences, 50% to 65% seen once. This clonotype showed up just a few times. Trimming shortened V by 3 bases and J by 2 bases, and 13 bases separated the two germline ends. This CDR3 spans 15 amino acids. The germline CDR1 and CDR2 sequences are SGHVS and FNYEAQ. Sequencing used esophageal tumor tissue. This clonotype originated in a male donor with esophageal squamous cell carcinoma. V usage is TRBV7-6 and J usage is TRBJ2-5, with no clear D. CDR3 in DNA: TGTGCCAGCAGCTTGGTTCGAACAGAACAAGAGACCCAGTACTTC. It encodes CASSLVRTEQETQYF.